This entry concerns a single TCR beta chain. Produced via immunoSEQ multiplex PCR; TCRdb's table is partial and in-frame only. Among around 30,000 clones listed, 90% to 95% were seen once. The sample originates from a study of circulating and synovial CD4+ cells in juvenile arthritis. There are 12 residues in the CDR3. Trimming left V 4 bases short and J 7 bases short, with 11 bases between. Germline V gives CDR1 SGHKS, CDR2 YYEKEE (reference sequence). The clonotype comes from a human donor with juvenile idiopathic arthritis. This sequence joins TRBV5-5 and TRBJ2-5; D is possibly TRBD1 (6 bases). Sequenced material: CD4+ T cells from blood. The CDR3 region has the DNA TGTGCCAGCAGCGGGGGCGTCGCGACCCAGTACTTC. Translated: CASSGGVATQYF.